These 18 T cell receptor beta chains originate from one sample sequenced in a study of cytomegalovirus exposure and HLA in healthy donors. The assay was immunoSEQ multiplex PCR, and TCRdb's table has in-frame clones only and misses some. The table has about 180,000 clones, around nine tenths seen once. The specimen sequenced was PBMCs. All receptors come from a young man in good health and CMV-seropositive.

The chain employs TRBV28 and TRBJ2-7; maybe TRBD1 (5 bases). The germline gives CDR1 MDHEN, CDR2 SYDVKM. The CDR3 totals 13 residues. Trimming stripped 8 bases from V and 5 bases from J, with 16 bases between. The DNA for the CDR3 is TGTGCCAGCGGCCGTAAGGGGAACGACGAGCAGTACTTC. This translates into CASGRKGNDEQYF.

V usage is TRBV28 and J usage is TRBJ1-5; no clear D gene. The V end was cut by 4 bases, the J end by 6 bases, with 4 bases between. There are 11 residues in the CDR3. CDR1 and CDR2 from the germline V gene are MDHEN and SYDVKM. CDR3 sequence reads: CASSYSQPQHF. The CDR3 DNA follows: TGTGCCAGCAGTTATAGTCAGCCCCAGCATTTT.

The rearrangement joins TRBV5-6 to TRBJ2-1; 11 positions agree with TRBD1. Germline lookup yields CDR1 SGHDT and CDR2 YYEEEE. V shed 4 bases, J shed 4 bases, and the junction held 4 bases outside the gene matches. The CDR3 length is 15 residues. This CDR3 is CASSPGTGGYNEQFF. In nucleotides, the CDR3 is TGTGCCAGCAGCCCTGGGACAGGGGGTTACAATGAGCAGTTCTTC.

This clone showed up just a few times. The chain combines TRBV7-2 with TRBJ2-7, with D possibly matching TRBD1 (5 bases). Trimming left V 5 bases short and J 2 bases short, with 16 bases between. Germline lookup yields CDR1 SGHTA and CDR2 FQGNSA. The CDR3 contains 15 residues. CDR3 residues: CASSRLVAGTYEQYF. CDR3 coding DNA: TGTGCCAGCAGCCGCTTAGTAGCAGGGACCTACGAGCAGTACTTC.

The rearrangement joins TRBV5-1 to TRBJ2-5; D is ambiguous. The CDR3 contains 13 residues. The germline gives CDR1 SGHRS, CDR2 YFSETQ. V shed 5 bases and J shed 3 bases, with 11 bases lying between them. This CDR3 is CASSSVSEETQYF. The CDR3 nucleotides read TGCGCCAGCAGTTCGGTGTCTGAAGAGACCCAGTACTTC.

V and J are TRBV28 and TRBJ1-1; D may be TRBD1 (6 bases). V shed 5 bases and J shed 5 bases, with 9 bases lying between them. Germline V gives CDR1 MDHEN, CDR2 SYDVKM. The CDR3 length is 12 residues. DNA for the CDR3: TGTGCCAGCAGTCTCAGGGGAACTGAAGCTTTCTTT. It is translated as CASSLRGTEAFF.

Only one count was recorded for this clone. J is TRBJ2-1 and V is TRBV12-5; the D is unclear. Germline-derived CDR1 and CDR2 are LGHNT and FRNRAP. CDR3 size: 16 residues. Between the trimmed V and J ends, which lost 0 bases and 6 bases, there was a span of 15 bases. This chain's CDR3 is CASGLVLGSWVNEQFF. The CDR3 bases are TGTGCTAGTGGTTTGGTACTGGGTAGCTGGGTCAATGAGCAGTTCTTC.

The chain couples TRBV11-3 to TRBJ2-3; TRBD2 matches at 8 bases. The CDR3 contains 15 residues. V was pared by 4 bases and J by 4 bases, with 7 bases of the junction left unmatched. Per germline, CDR1 SGHNT and CDR2 YENEEA. CDR3 nucleotides: TGTGCCAGCAGCTCGGGGGGGGGCCCAGCAGATACGCAGTATTTT. Protein product: CASSSGGGPADTQYF.

CDR3 protein: CASSYSRGNYGYTF. Written as DNA, the CDR3 is TGTGCCAGCAGTTACTCAAGAGGAAACTATGGCTACACCTTC. This rearrangement joins TRBV6-5 to TRBJ1-2; no definite D call. The CDR3 spans 14 residues. The ends were cut back, 0 bases at V and 2 bases at J, with 7 bases in the middle. The germline V gene encodes CDR1 MNHEY and CDR2 SVGAGI.

The rearrangement uses TRBV5-4 and TRBJ2-3; 12 nucleotides align to TRBD2. There are 15 residues in the CDR3. The germline gives CDR1 SGHNT, CDR2 YYREEE (reference sequence). V shed 0 bases, J shed 9 bases, and the junction held 5 bases outside the gene matches. CDR3 DNA sequence: TGTGCCAGCAGCTTGGCCGGGACTAGCGGGCAAACGCAGTATTTT. It yields the protein CASSLAGTSGQTQYF.

This sequence joins TRBV28 and TRBJ1-1; the match to TRBD1 covers 8 bases. The CDR3 length is 14 residues. Germline V lookup: CDR1 MDHEN, CDR2 SYDVKM. With 3 bases clipped from V and 5 bases from J, the junction kept 5 bases outside the gene matches. In DNA, the CDR3 is TGTGCCAGCAGTTTCGGACAGGGAGGTACTGAAGCTTTCTTT. This translates into CASSFGQGGTEAFF.

This chain uses TRBV5-1 with TRBJ2-1; 7 bases map to TRBD1. Trimming took 2 bases from V and 4 from J; bases not matched to a gene: 6. The CDR3 has 15 residues. Germline lookup yields CDR1 SGHRS and CDR2 YFSETQ. CDR3 DNA: TGCGCCAGCAGCTTCCGACAGGGCCTATACAATGAGCAGTTCTTC. The encoded protein is CASSFRQGLYNEQFF.

V gene TRBV27 combines with J gene TRBJ2-7; tentatively, D is TRBD2 (6 bases). Trimming removed 6 bases at V and 3 bases at J, with 9 bases between. CDR3 size: 12 residues. CDR1 MNHEY and CDR2 SMNVEV come from the germline V gene (reference sequence). CDR3 in amino acids: CASRRDVYEQYF. The CDR3 DNA reads TGTGCCAGCAGGCGGGACGTCTACGAGCAGTACTTC.

This clone was seen a few times. The V and J genes are TRBV4-2 and TRBJ2-3; TRBD2 is a possible D gene (5 bases). V shed 5 bases and J shed 3 bases, with 9 bases lying between them. Germline lookup yields CDR1 LGHNA and CDR2 YNFKEQ. The CDR3 length is 13 residues. The DNA for the CDR3 is TGTGCCAGCAGCTCTAGCCCTACAGATACGCAGTATTTT. The encoded protein is CASSSSPTDTQYF.

This chain links TRBV5-1 with TRBJ2-2; perhaps TRBD2 as D (6 bases). Germline V gene sequence: CDR1 SGHRS, CDR2 YFSETQ. The CDR3 contains 13 residues. Trimming pared 7 bases from V and 9 bases from J, leaving 16 bases between. CDR3 coding DNA: TGCGCCAGCGCAACGGGAGAGGCCTGGGAGCTGTTTTTT. This sequence encodes CASATGEAWELFF.

V and J are TRBV7-2 and TRBJ2-7; a weak D match, TRBD1 (5 bases). Between the trimmed V and J ends, which lost 5 bases and 1 base, there was a span of 18 bases. Germline-derived CDR1 and CDR2 are SGHTA and FQGNSA. The length of the CDR3 is 16 residues. CDR3 in DNA: TGTGCCAGCAGCCGTGGGGCCAGGGTAGGATCCTACGAGCAGTACTTC. Its translation is CASSRGARVGSYEQYF.

V gene TRBV4-3 combines with J gene TRBJ2-7, with D perhaps matching TRBD1 (6 bases). The CDR3 consists of 16 residues. Germline V lookup: CDR1 LGHNA, CDR2 YSLEER. V lost 2 bases and J lost 0, with 14 bases in between. CDR3 DNA sequence: TGCGCCAGCAGCCAAACCTCCGGGACACCCTCCTACGAGCAGTACTTC. Encoded protein: CASSQTSGTPSYEQYF.

This chain links TRBV6-6 with TRBJ2-7; 7 bases are shared with TRBD2. CDR1 and CDR2 from the germline V gene are MNHNY and SVGAGI (reference sequence). V dropped 11 bases and J dropped 1; count of bases not matched to a gene: 2. The CDR3 consists of 11 residues. This chain's CDR3 is CAASGSYEQYF. CDR3 in DNA: TGTGCCGCTAGCGGTTCCTACGAGCAGTACTTC.